This passage covers 15 T cell receptor beta chains from one sample sequenced in a study of blood T cell repertoires in COVID-19. The protocol was immunoSEQ multiplex PCR, while the TCRdb copy is restricted to in-frame clones and leaves out a portion. The data hold roughly 100,000 clones, with around 87% observed a single time. What was sequenced was peripheral blood. These TCRs come from a human donor in a cohort sampled during active COVID-19.

The genes are TRBV9 and TRBJ2-7; 10 bases line up with TRBD2. The CDR3 consists of 18 residues. Trimming cost V 0 bases and J 7 bases; bases outside gene matches: 16. In germline, CDR1 is SGDLS, CDR2 YYNGEE. This CDR3 reads CASSVAAGGDPRSAEQYF. The DNA of the CDR3 is TGTGCCAGCAGCGTAGCAGCGGGGGGGGACCCCCGTTCGGCAGAGCAGTACTTC.

This clone was seen once. The J gene is TRBJ1-1, the V gene TRBV27, with D tentatively TRBD1 (5 bases). Germline CDR1 reads MNHEY; CDR2 reads SMNVEV (reference sequence). This CDR3 comprises 13 residues. Trimming cost V 6 bases and J 4 bases, with 12 bases left between them. Here the CDR3 reads CASRPGGTTEAFF. CDR3 DNA: TGTGCCAGCAGACCCGGGGGGACCACTGAAGCTTTCTTT.

In nucleotides, the CDR3 is TGTGCCAGCAGCTTCGGACTTCCCACAGATACGCAGTATTTT. It translates to CASSFGLPTDTQYF. The chain is built from TRBV11-3 and TRBJ2-3, with D maybe TRBD2 (5 bases). CDR1 and CDR2 (germline): SGHNT, YENEEA. The CDR3 spans 14 residues. Trimming stripped 3 bases from V and 2 bases from J, with 9 bases between.

V usage is TRBV2 and J usage is TRBJ2-2; D ambiguous. This CDR3 contains 16 residues. Germline V gene sequence: CDR1 SNHLY, CDR2 FYNNEI. Deletions cut 6 bases from V and 0 bases from J, with 14 bases between. The CDR3 spells CASRAPWSPNTGELFF. CDR3 DNA: TGTGCCAGCAGGGCCCCCTGGTCTCCGAACACCGGGGAGCTGTTTTTT.

This clone came up a few times. V and J are TRBV30 and TRBJ2-5; 7 bases align to TRBD2. The V and J ends lost 4 bases and 3 bases, in that order; junction bases with no gene match: 11. The CDR3 is 15 residues long. CDR1 and CDR2 (germline): GTSNPN, SVGIG (reference sequence). The DNA for the CDR3 is TGTGCCTGGAACAGCCCCCGGGACTATAAAGAGACCCAGTACTTC. This sequence encodes CAWNSPRDYKETQYF.

The chain is built from TRBV28 and TRBJ1-2; possibly TRBD1 for D (6 bases). The CDR3 consists of 15 residues. Germline values: CDR1 MDHEN, CDR2 SYDVKM. Deletions cut 6 bases from V and 4 bases from J, with 18 bases between. DNA for the CDR3: TGTGCCAGCAGACGAACTTACAGGGCTCCCTATGGCTACACCTTC. It is translated as CASRRTYRAPYGYTF.

The V and J genes are TRBV19 and TRBJ2-7, with a tentative D call TRBD2 (6 bases). The germline V gene encodes CDR1 LNHDA and CDR2 SQIVND (reference sequence). The CDR3 sequence is 12 residues long. The V and J ends lost 3 bases and 3 bases respectively, with 6 bases between them. The CDR3 sequence is CASSMGGYEQYF. The CDR3 bases are TGTGCCAGTAGTATGGGGGGCTACGAGCAGTACTTC.

The chain has TRBV3-1 (or the pseudogene TRBV3-2) and TRBJ2-3; 11 positions match TRBD2. Germline CDR1 LGHDT, CDR2 YNNKEL (reference sequence). The CDR3 has 18 residues. Unmatched junction bases numbered 10, after V lost 4 bases and J lost 1 base. CDR3 sequence reads: CASSPGLAGGHRTDTQYF. As DNA, the CDR3 is TGTGCCAGCAGCCCAGGGCTAGCGGGGGGCCACCGCACAGATACGCAGTATTTT.

The V gene is TRBV6-5, the J gene TRBJ2-7, with D possibly TRBD2 on 6 matching bases. Trimming took off 2 bases at V and 2 bases at J, with 13 bases between the two ends. CDR1 is MNHEY and CDR2 is SVGAGI in the germline V gene. The CDR3 is made up of 15 amino acids. As DNA, the CDR3 is TGTGCCAGCAGTTACGGGCAGGGAGGAACCTACGAGCAGTACTTC. Protein product: CASSYGQGGTYEQYF.

The chain joins TRBV7-2 to TRBJ1-3, with a tentative D call TRBD1 (5 bases). The CDR3 has 16 amino acids. V gave up 5 bases and J gave up 3 bases, with 17 bases separating them. CDR1 is SGHTA, CDR2 FQGNSA, per germline. CDR3 region: CASSPGRGTVGNTIYF. For the CDR3, the DNA is TGTGCCAGCAGCCCCGGAAGGGGCACGGTTGGAAACACCATATATTTT.

This sequence joins TRBV7-2 and TRBJ2-7; D ambiguous. The CDR3 covers 13 residues. V dropped 2 bases and J dropped 3 bases, with 8 bases sitting between them. The V gene's germline CDR1 is SGHTA and CDR2 FQGNSA. CDR3 in amino acids: CASSLYGLYEQYF. The CDR3, as DNA: TGTGCCAGCAGCTTATATGGCCTCTACGAGCAGTACTTC.

The gene calls are TRBV4-2 and TRBJ2-2, with 13 positions matching TRBD2. The CDR3 is 17 residues long. After removal of 6 bases from V and 5 bases from J, the junction contained 9 bases not matched to a gene. Germline V gene lookup returns CDR1 LGHNA and CDR2 YNFKEQ. CDR3 nucleotides: TGTGCCAGCAGGCGACTAGCGGGGGGCCGGGGAACCGGGGAGCTGTTTTTT. Its translation: CASRRLAGGRGTGELFF.

The chain combines TRBV18 with TRBJ1-1, with D tentatively TRBD1 (5 bases). Germline V gene data show CDR1 as KGHSH and CDR2 as LQKENI. V shed 4 bases and J shed 6 bases, with 12 bases lying between them. The CDR3 consists of 13 residues. The CDR3 nucleotides are TGTGCCAGCTCACAGGGGCGGAGGGCTGAAGCTTTCTTT. This codes for CASSQGRRAEAFF.

This clone has just one count. The J gene is TRBJ1-5, the V gene TRBV2, with D perhaps TRBD1 (5 bases). The CDR3 is 14 amino acids. Germline loops: CDR1 SNHLY, CDR2 FYNNEI. Trimming pared 5 bases from V and 2 bases from J, leaving 10 bases between. CDR3: CASSPGGRNQPQHF. In DNA, the CDR3 is TGTGCCAGCAGTCCGGGGGGTCGCAATCAGCCCCAGCATTTT.

V is TRBV14 and J is TRBJ2-7; no reliable D call. Trimming took 0 bases from V and 7 from J, leaving 13 bases between them. There are 14 residues in the CDR3. Germline CDR1 reads SGHDN; CDR2 reads FVKESK. The CDR3 nucleotides are TGTGCCAGCAGCCAAGACATAGCTCCACTTGAGCAGTACTTC. Its protein is CASSQDIAPLEQYF. Looking up the rest from reference TRBV14 and TRBJ2-7 gives the full variable domain: EAGVTQFPSHSVIEKGQTVTLRCDPISGHDNLYWYRRVMGKEIKFLLHFVKESKQDESGMPNNRFLAERTGGTYSTLKVQPAELEDSGVYFCASSQDIAPLEQYFGPGTRLTVT.